Reported below is one TCR beta chain. The antigen is not known. V lost 0 bases, J lost 1 base, and 8 bases stayed unmatched. Germline loops: CDR1 SGDLS, CDR2 YYNGEE. This CDR3 is 19 amino acids long. TCRdb keeps only in-frame clones here, not all; method: immunoSEQ multiplex PCR. The sample lists 40,000 to 55,000 clones, roughly nine tenths occurring once. Time point meaning: week 11, during vaccination. Topical imiquimod accompanied each vaccine dose, which consisted of 300 ug of mutant IDH1 20-mer peptide. This entry is derived from a study of a mutant IDH1 vaccine in newly diagnosed glioma. The wider study: Radiotherapy alone preceded vaccination by 4-6 weeks; alternatively, vaccination started with temozolomide cycles.

Study observations and caveats: Vaccine-induced responses were seen in 93.3% of patients, spanning several MHC alleles.

The TCR was taken from a man between 50 and 59 years old with glioma. V usage is TRBV9 and J usage is TRBJ2-3; 13 nucleotides line up with TRBD2. This material consisted of PBMCs, taken from a glioma patient whose treatment included an IDH1 peptide vaccine. As DNA, the CDR3 is TGTGCCAGCAGCGTAGGGGCCGGGACTAGCGGGGCCCGCACAGATACGCAGTATTTT. It encodes CASSVGAGTSGARTDTQYF. The whole variable domain, filled in from reference TRBV9 and TRBJ2-3, reads DSGVTQTPKHLITATGQRVTLRCSPRSGDLSVYWYQQSLDQGLQFLIQYYNGEERAKGNILERFSAQQFPDLHSELNLSSLELGDSALYFCASSVGAGTSGARTDTQYFGPGTRLTVL.